This T cell receptor (beta chain) is drawn from a study of T cell repertoires in cytomegalovirus infection. Whole-study context: CMV infection plus the matching HLA type was flagged by public TCR beta signatures.

Deletions cut 5 bases from V and 0 bases from J, with 15 bases between. The germline V gene encodes CDR1 SGHTA and CDR2 FQGNSA. This CDR3 comprises 16 residues. General study findings and limits: CMV carriers having the relevant HLA were flagged by cumulative public TCR beta family frequency. CMV-specific HLA-C-restricted TCR beta clonotypes dominated the ex vivo response.

One entry per CDR3 protein, called by TCRdb with MiXCR from the reads. The sample shows some 150,000 distinct CDR3 sequences, roughly 6% of them seen only once. This clonotype was detected ten times or more. Antigen: not known. The sequence was collected from a human donor in good health (CMV status not recorded). Some clones in this sample may be carry-over from other donors' samples. The chain recombines TRBV7-2 with TRBJ2-3, with D perhaps TRBD1 (7 bases). What was sequenced was PBMCs. The CDR3 DNA sequence: TGTGCCAGCAGCAAAACGACAGGGAGGAGCACAGATACGCAGTATTTT. Translation: CASSKTTGRSTDTQYF.